The 19 T cell receptor beta chains presented below share a single source sample, sequenced in a study of identifying expanded T cells in peripheral blood. Using immunoSEQ multiplex PCR, the repertoire was profiled, and TCRdb retains in-frame clones only, with some absent. The sample yields under 70,000 clones, more than 75% seen once. The material sequenced was blood. Receptors originate from a person between 18 and 70 years old in good health.

This chain uses TRBV28 with TRBJ2-3, with D unclear. The CDR3 covers 16 residues. Germline V CDR1 and CDR2: MDHEN, SYDVKM. Trimming left V 2 bases short and J 1 base short, with 13 bases between. The CDR3 coding sequence is TGTGCCAGCAGTTTAAGAGATCCTGGGGGCACAGATACGCAGTATTTT. This sequence encodes CASSLRDPGGTDTQYF.

The rearrangement uses TRBV10-3 and TRBJ1-5; TRBD1 is a possible D gene (5 bases). The CDR3 runs 15 residues. Trimming cost V 2 bases and J 0 bases, with 8 bases left between them. Germline V gene data show CDR1 as ENHRY and CDR2 as SYGVKD. The CDR3 here is CAISEGGDSNQPQHF. As DNA, the CDR3 is TGTGCCATCAGTGAGGGGGGAGATAGCAATCAGCCCCAGCATTTT.

V gene TRBV28 combines with J gene TRBJ2-7; the D gene is possibly TRBD2 (7 bases). V was clipped by 7 bases and J by 0 bases, with 19 bases between them. Germline CDR1 MDHEN, CDR2 SYDVKM. The CDR3 spans 16 residues. Here the CDR3 DNA reads TGTGCCAGCATCGGCCGGGGGGCAGGTCGCTCCTACGAGCAGTACTTC. Translated: CASIGRGAGRSYEQYF.

The chain carries TRBV9 and TRBJ2-1, with TRBD2 matching 8 bases. This CDR3 spans 16 amino acids. With 0 bases clipped from V and 9 bases from J, the junction kept 11 bases outside the gene matches. Germline V gene data show CDR1 as SGDLS and CDR2 as YYNGEE. The CDR3 nucleotides read TGTGCCAGCAGCGTAGGGGTAGCGGGGTGGGGCACTGAGCAGTTCTTC. It yields the protein CASSVGVAGWGTEQFF.

The V gene is TRBV5-5, the J gene TRBJ1-1; tentatively, D is TRBD1 (6 bases). The germline CDR1 and CDR2 sequences are SGHKS and YYEKEE (reference sequence). Between the trimmed V and J ends, which lost 3 bases and 11 bases, there was a span of 23 bases. This CDR3 comprises 15 residues. The CDR3, as DNA: TGTGCCAGCAGCTGGGACCCTACAGGGTACTTAGGGGCTTTCTTT. Protein sequence: CASSWDPTGYLGAFF. The whole variable domain, filled in from reference TRBV5-5 and TRBJ1-1, reads DAGVTQSPTHLIKTRGQQVTLRCSPISGHKSVSWYQQVLGQGPQFIFQYYEKEERGRGNFPDRFSARQFPNYSSELNVNALLLGDSALYLCASSWDPTGYLGAFFGQGTRLTVV.

J is TRBJ2-2 and V is TRBV28; 8 bases map to TRBD1. The germline V gene encodes CDR1 MDHEN and CDR2 SYDVKM. The junction had 11 bases not matched to a gene; V was cut back by 8 bases and J by 6 bases. CDR3 length: 15 amino acids. CDR3 bases: TGTGCCAGCGGCAGACAGGGGTCGGGCGCCGGGGAGCTGTTTTTT. Encoded protein: CASGRQGSGAGELFF.

This chain uses TRBV28 with TRBJ1-1, with 7 bases lining up with TRBD1. Per the germline V gene, CDR1 is MDHEN and CDR2 is SYDVKM. The J segment lost 4 bases and the V segment lost 2 bases, leaving 4 bases of the junction unmatched. The CDR3 is 14 amino acids. CDR3 amino acids: CASSLDRALTEAFF. The DNA of the CDR3 is TGTGCCAGCAGTTTAGACAGGGCTCTCACTGAAGCTTTCTTT.

The chain recombines TRBV27 with TRBJ2-3; perhaps TRBD2 as D (6 bases). V was cut by 0 bases and J by 5 bases, with 6 bases left in between. Germline CDR1 MNHEY, CDR2 SMNVEV (reference sequence). There are 13 residues in the CDR3. The CDR3 loop reads CASSLSGLDTQYF. The CDR3 DNA sequence: TGTGCCAGCAGTTTATCGGGACTAGATACGCAGTATTTT.

The CDR3 region is CASIMLPSGAFVYTYEQYF. The CDR3 DNA follows: TGTGCCAGCATTATGCTCCCTAGCGGGGCCTTCGTATATACCTACGAGCAGTACTTC. J is TRBJ2-7 and V is TRBV28; 9 bases are shared with TRBD2. Germline V gene data show CDR1 as MDHEN and CDR2 as SYDVKM. The CDR3 is 19 amino acids. V dropped 7 bases and J dropped 2; count of bases not matched to a gene: 21.

The rearrangement uses TRBV19 and TRBJ1-2; tentatively, D is TRBD1 (5 bases). The CDR3 runs to 12 residues. The V end lost 3 bases, the J end lost 4 bases, and 6 bases lay between the germline ends. Germline V gene sequence: CDR1 LNHDA, CDR2 SQIVND (reference sequence). This CDR3 reads CASSIQGYGYTF. The CDR3 region has the DNA TGTGCCAGTAGTATCCAGGGCTATGGCTACACCTTC.

The V and J genes are TRBV6-5 and TRBJ2-7; D remains unclear. V was shortened by 5 bases and J by 4 bases, with 6 bases between the two germline ends. Germline assignment: CDR1 MNHEY and CDR2 SVGAGI. The CDR3 loop spans 11 amino acids. CDR3 in DNA: TGTGCCAGCAGTCTTGGATACGAGCAGTACTTC. Translated, it gives CASSLGYEQYF.

In nucleotides, the CDR3 is TGTGCCTGGAGTCCCCGGGTCGATGAAAAACTGTTTTTT. Amino acids: CAWSPRVDEKLFF. This chain connects TRBV30 to TRBJ1-4; D ambiguous. The ends were cut back, 2 bases at V and 6 bases at J, with 10 bases in the middle. Germline V lookup: CDR1 GTSNPN, CDR2 SVGIG (reference sequence). This CDR3 is built from 13 residues. Combining the CDR3 with reference TRBV30 and TRBJ1-4 gives the whole variable domain SQTIHQWPATLVQPVGSPLSLECTVEGTSNPNLYWYRQAAGRGLQLLFYSVGIGQISSEVPQNLSASRPQDRQFILSSKKLLLSDSGFYLCAWSPRVDEKLFFGSGTQLSVL.

V and J are TRBV7-2 and TRBJ2-1; tentative D call: TRBD1 (6 bases). Germline V gene sequence: CDR1 SGHTA, CDR2 FQGNSA. There are 12 residues in the CDR3. The V gene lost 1 base and the J gene lost 12 bases, with 10 bases spanning the gap. CDR3 protein: CASSLGGLWQFF. CDR3 coding DNA: TGTGCCAGCAGCTTAGGGGGGCTGTGGCAGTTCTTC.

The chain joins TRBV11-2 to TRBJ2-7, with D perhaps TRBD2 (6 bases). The CDR3 loop spans 15 amino acids. CDR1 is SGHAT, CDR2 FQNNGV, per germline. V was shortened by 6 bases and J by 2 bases, with 17 bases between the two germline ends. Here the CDR3 DNA reads TGTGCCAGCAGTCAAGCGGGCGGGGCTCCCTACGAGCAGTACTTC. It is translated as CASSQAGGAPYEQYF.

V is TRBV6-7 and J is TRBJ2-7; 8 positions match TRBD1. TRBV6-7 counts as an open reading frame of uncertain function. V shed 8 bases, J shed 0 bases, and the junction held 3 bases outside the gene matches. The CDR3 totals 13 residues. The CDR3 is CASRTGCSYEQYF. The CDR3 DNA reads as TGTGCCAGCCGGACAGGGTGCTCCTACGAGCAGTACTTC.

Only a few counts were recorded for this clone. The V gene is TRBV2, the J gene TRBJ2-7; 9 bases map to TRBD2. The junction had 4 bases not matched to a gene; V was cut back by 6 bases and J by 1 base. This CDR3 is 14 amino acids long. Germline assignment: CDR1 SNHLY and CDR2 FYNNEI. CDR3 region: CASSNSGGSYEQYF. DNA of the CDR3: TGTGCCAGCAGCAATAGCGGGGGTTCCTACGAGCAGTACTTC. The full variable domain, in which reference TRBV2 and TRBJ2-7 provide the parts outside the CDR3, is EPEVTQTPSHQVTQMGQEVILRCVPISNHLYFYWYRQILGQKVEFLVSFYNNEISEKSEIFDDQFSVERPDGSNFTLKIRSTKLEDSAMYFCASSNSGGSYEQYFGPGTRLTVT.

The rearrangement uses TRBV16 and TRBJ2-7; D gene uncertain. The CDR3 covers 14 residues. Germline values: CDR1 KGHSY, CDR2 FQNENV. The V gene lost 1 base and the J gene lost 2 bases, with 9 bases spanning the gap. This CDR3 is CASSQYGTTYEQYF. The CDR3 DNA reads TGTGCCAGCAGCCAATACGGAACTACCTACGAGCAGTACTTC.

This chain connects TRBV5-4 to TRBJ2-3, with D unclear. CDR3 length: 15 residues. Germline V gene lookup returns CDR1 SGHNT and CDR2 YYREEE (reference sequence). The ends were cut back, 0 bases at V and 2 bases at J, with 10 bases in the middle. CDR3 region: CASSLDRTFTDTQYF. The CDR3 nucleotides are TGTGCCAGCAGCTTGGACAGAACCTTCACAGATACGCAGTATTTT.

This chain links TRBV5-1 with TRBJ2-3; D may be TRBD1 (6 bases). V was cut by 0 bases and J by 5 bases, with 7 bases left in between. CDR1 and CDR2 (germline): SGHRS, YFSETQ. The CDR3 length is 13 residues. CDR3 loop: CASSLGTVDTQYF. For the CDR3, the DNA is TGCGCCAGCAGCTTGGGGACAGTAGATACGCAGTATTTT.